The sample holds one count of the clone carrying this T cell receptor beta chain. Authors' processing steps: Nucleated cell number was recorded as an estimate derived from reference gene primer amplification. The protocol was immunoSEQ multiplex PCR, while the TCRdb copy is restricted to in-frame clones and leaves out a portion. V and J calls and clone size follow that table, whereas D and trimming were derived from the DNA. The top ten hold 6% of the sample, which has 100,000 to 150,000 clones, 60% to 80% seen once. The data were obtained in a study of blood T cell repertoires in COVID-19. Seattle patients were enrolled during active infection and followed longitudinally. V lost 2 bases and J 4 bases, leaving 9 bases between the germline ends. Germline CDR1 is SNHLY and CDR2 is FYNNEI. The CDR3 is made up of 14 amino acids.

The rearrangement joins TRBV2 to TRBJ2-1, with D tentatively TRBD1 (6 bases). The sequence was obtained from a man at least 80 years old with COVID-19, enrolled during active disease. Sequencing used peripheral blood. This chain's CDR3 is CASSERQDYNEQFF. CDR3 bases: TGTGCCAGCAGTGAACGACAGGATTACAATGAGCAGTTCTTC.